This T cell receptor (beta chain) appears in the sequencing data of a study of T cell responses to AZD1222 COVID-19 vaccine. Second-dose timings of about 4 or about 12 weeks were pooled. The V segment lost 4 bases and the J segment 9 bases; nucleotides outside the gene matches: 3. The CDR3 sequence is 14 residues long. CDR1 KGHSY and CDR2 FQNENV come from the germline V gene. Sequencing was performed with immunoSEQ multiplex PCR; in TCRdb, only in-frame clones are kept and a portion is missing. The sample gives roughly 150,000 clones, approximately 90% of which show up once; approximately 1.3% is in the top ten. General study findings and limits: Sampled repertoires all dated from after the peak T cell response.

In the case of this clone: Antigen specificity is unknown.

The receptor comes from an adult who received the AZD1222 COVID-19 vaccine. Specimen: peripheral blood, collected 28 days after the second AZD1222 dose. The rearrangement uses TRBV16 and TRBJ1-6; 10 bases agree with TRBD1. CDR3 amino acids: CASSLDRGGSPLHF. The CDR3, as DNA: TGTGCCAGCAGCCTGGACAGGGGGGGTTCACCCCTCCACTTT.